This T cell receptor (beta chain) was profiled in a study of OX40 agonist ivuxolimab in advanced cancers. Study in general: Dose-escalation patients were diagnosed with hepatocellular carcinoma, melanoma, renal cell cancer or head and neck cancer. Notes on the study in general: Expanded peripheral T-cell antigen specificity went undetermined.

CDR3 length equals 14 residues. With 1 base clipped from V and 2 bases from J, the junction kept 0 bases outside the gene matches. Germline V gene data show CDR1 as SGHRS and CDR2 as YFSETQ. Concerning this clone: Its target is unknown.

At baseline, cycle 4 day 1, and cycle 7 day 1, blood was sampled. Repertoires were generated with immunoSEQ multiplex PCR, while TCRdb's copy carries only in-frame clones and drops some. The sample gives nearly 55,000 clones, just under 85% of which show up once; 0.95% to 1.5% is in the top ten. The sequence was collected from an adult with an advanced solid tumor such as melanoma, head and neck, liver or kidney cancer. Sequencing used CD4+ or CD8+ T cells sorted from blood, obtained in a trial of the OX40 agonist ivuxolimab. The chain uses TRBV5-1 and TRBJ2-1; TRBD1 agrees at 7 bases. The CDR3: CASSLTGAYNEQFF. The CDR3 region has the DNA TGCGCCAGCAGCTTGACAGGGGCCTACAATGAGCAGTTCTTC. The variable domain in full, with the rest retrieved from reference TRBV5-1 and TRBJ2-1, is KAGVTQTPRYLIKTRGQQVTLSCSPISGHRSVSWYQQTPGQGLQFLFEYFSETQRNKGNFPGRFSGRQFSNSRSEMNVSTLELGDSALYLCASSLTGAYNEQFFGPGTRLTVL.